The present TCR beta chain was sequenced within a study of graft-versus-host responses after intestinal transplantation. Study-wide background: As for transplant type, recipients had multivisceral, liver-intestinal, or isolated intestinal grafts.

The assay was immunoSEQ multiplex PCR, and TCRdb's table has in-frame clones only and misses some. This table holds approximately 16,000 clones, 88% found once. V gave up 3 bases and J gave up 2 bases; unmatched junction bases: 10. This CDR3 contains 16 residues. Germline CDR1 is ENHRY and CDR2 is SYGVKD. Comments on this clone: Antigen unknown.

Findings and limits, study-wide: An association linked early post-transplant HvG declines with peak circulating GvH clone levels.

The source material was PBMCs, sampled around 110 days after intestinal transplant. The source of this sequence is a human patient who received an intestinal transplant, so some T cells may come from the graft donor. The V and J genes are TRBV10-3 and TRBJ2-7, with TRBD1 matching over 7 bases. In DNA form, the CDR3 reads TGTGCCATCAGTGATCCTTACCGGGACAGAGCCTACGAGCAGTACTTC. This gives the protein CAISDPYRDRAYEQYF.